Listed below are T cell receptor beta chains from one sample, sequenced in a study of T cell responses to AZD1222 COVID-19 vaccine. Data came from immunoSEQ multiplex PCR; TCRdb stores just in-frame clones and leaves some out. The sample shows about 61,000 clones, roughly four fifths of them seen only once. The sample here was peripheral blood, taken 28 days after the second AZD1222 dose. The receptor source for this set is an adult who received the AZD1222 COVID-19 vaccine. CDR3s include the opening cysteine and the closing phenylalanine or tryptophan. A D gene is named only where the DNA matches it firmly. Rows may omit the clone size; those that give it use once, few, many or a size class.

v_call	clone_size	j_call	d_call	cdr3_aa	cdr3_nt
TRBV18	NA	TRBJ2-7	NA	CASSPLGGSYEQYF	TGTGCCAGCTCACCATTAGGGGGCTCCTACGAGCAGTACTTC
TRBV5-1	NA	TRBJ1-5	NA	CASSFDSNQPQHF	TGCGCCAGCAGCTTCGATAGCAATCAGCCCCAGCATTTT
TRBV30	NA	TRBJ1-1	NA	CAWSASRAFF	TGTGCCTGGAGTGCTTCCCGGGCTTTCTTT
TRBV6-5	once	TRBJ1-5	NA	CASSKRSGNQPQHF	TGTGCCAGCAGTAAGAGGAGTGGCAATCAGCCCCAGCATTTT
TRBV30	NA	TRBJ2-7	NA	CAWGRGVVYEQYF	TGTGCCTGGGGGCGGGGAGTGGTTTACGAGCAGTACTTC
TRBV30	NA	TRBJ2-2	NA	CASEFTGELFF	TGTGCCTCAGAGTTCACCGGGGAGCTGTTTTTT
TRBV27	NA	TRBJ1-1	NA	CASSLGRPNTEAFF	TGTGCCAGCAGTTTGGGGCGGCCGAACACTGAAGCTTTCTTT
TRBV4-1	once	TRBJ2-3	TRBD2	CASSQALGSGRLTDTQYF	TGCGCCAGCAGCCAGGCCTTAGGTAGCGGGAGGCTCACAGATACGCAGTATTTT
TRBV12-3/TRBV12-4	NA	TRBJ2-3	NA	CASSPYTDTQYF	TGTGCCAGCAGCCCCTATACAGATACGCAGTATTTT
TRBV6-1	NA	TRBJ2-5	TRBD2	CASSEAAGGPETQYF	TGTGCCAGCAGTGAAGCAGCGGGAGGGCCGGAGACCCAGTACTTC
TRBV7-3	once	TRBJ2-2	TRBD2	CASSASGSGTGELFF	TGTGCCAGCAGCGCTAGCGGGAGCGGCACCGGGGAGCTGTTTTTT
TRBV21-1	NA	TRBJ1-1	NA	CASSRLKLTVPDTEAFF	TGTGCCAGCAGCCGTCTGAAGTTGACGGTGCCGGACACTGAAGCTTTCTTT
TRBV27	once	TRBJ2-3	TRBD2	CASSSLAGASTDTQYF	TGTGCCAGCAGTTCTTTAGCGGGCGCTAGCACAGATACGCAGTATTTT
TRBV4-1	once	TRBJ2-1	NA	CASSQTTGEGPNEQFF	TGCGCCAGCAGCCAAACGACGGGAGAGGGGCCCAATGAGCAGTTCTTC
TRBV28	NA	TRBJ2-7	TRBD2	CASSQTGGPPGEQYF	TGTGCCAGCAGTCAGACGGGAGGCCCCCCCGGCGAGCAGTACTTC
TRBV12-5	NA	TRBJ1-5	NA	CASGLAQFQPQHF	TGTGCTAGTGGTTTGGCGCAGTTCCAGCCCCAGCATTTT